The clone carrying this T cell receptor (beta chain) was seen at least ten times. Its specificity is unknown. PBMCs were derived from 9.5 to 10 ml fresh peripheral blood. Authors of the study amplified TCR beta CDR3 regions from RNA transcripts. An initial round of RT-PCR targeting the TCR CDR3 relied on the HTBI primer set. Each CDR3 protein gets one entry after TCRdb re-called the multiplex PCR reads with MiXCR. This table holds 530,000 or so distinct CDR3 sequences, roughly 25% found once. The source of the sample is a study of T cells in Graves' hyperthyroidism and ophthalmopathy. From germline, CDR1 is SGHVS and CDR2 FQNEAQ. J gave up 5 bases and V 5 bases, and 5 bases lay outside the gene matches. The CDR3 sequence is 15 residues long. The study, taken as a whole, reports: Most expanded thyroid clonotypes above 0.001 recurred in blood.

The sample comprised blood. The rearrangement joins TRBV7-8 to TRBJ1-5, with 11 bases identical to TRBD1. The TCR was taken from a woman in her 30s with Graves' ophthalmopathy. This chain's CDR3 is CASSRTGGGDQPQHF. The CDR3 DNA sequence: TGTGCCAGCAGCAGGACAGGGGGCGGCGATCAGCCCCAGCATTTT.